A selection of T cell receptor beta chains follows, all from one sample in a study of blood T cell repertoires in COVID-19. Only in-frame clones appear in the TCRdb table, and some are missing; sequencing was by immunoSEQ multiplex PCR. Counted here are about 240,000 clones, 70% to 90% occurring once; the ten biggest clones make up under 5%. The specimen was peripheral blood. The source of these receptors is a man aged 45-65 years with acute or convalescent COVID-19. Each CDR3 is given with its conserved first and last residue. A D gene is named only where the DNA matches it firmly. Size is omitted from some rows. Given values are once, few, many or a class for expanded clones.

TGTGCCACCAGCAGAGATCTAACTAGCGCCTACAATGAGCAGTTCTTC CATSRDLTSAYNEQFF TRBD2 TRBV15 few TRBJ2-1
TGTGCCAGCAGCTTAGATGGTTGGACAGGGGCATACAATGAGCAGTTCTTC CASSLDGWTGAYNEQFF TRBD1 TRBV11-2 once TRBJ2-1
TGTGCCAGTGCAACAGGCAACACTGAAGCTTTCTTT CASATGNTEAFF - TRBV19 - TRBJ1-1
TGTGCCAGCAGCGTAGAGGCCAGGGAGACCCAGTACTTC CASSVEARETQYF - TRBV9 - TRBJ2-5
TGTGCCAGCAGCACGAACCCTACAGGGGACGGTCAGCCCCAGCATTTT CASSTNPTGDGQPQHF TRBD1 TRBV5-4 once TRBJ1-5
TGTGCCAGCAGCCACCAGGTTTGGGACGAGCAGTACTTC CASSHQVWDEQYF - TRBV14 - TRBJ2-7
TGTGCCAGCAGCCCCCGGGCGGGCCTGGGAACCGGGGAGCTGTTTTTT CASSPRAGLGTGELFF - TRBV7-3 - TRBJ2-2
TGTGCCAGCAGCAAACCGGGAAGGCGCTCTGGGGCCAACGTCCTGACTTTC CASSKPGRRSGANVLTF - TRBV21-1 - TRBJ2-6
TGCGCCAGCAAACCCGGGCCTTACAGGGAAAATCAGCCCCAGCATTTT CASKPGPYRENQPQHF - TRBV23-1 - TRBJ1-5
TGTGCCTGGGACAGGGGCTCAGATACGCAGTATTTT CAWDRGSDTQYF TRBD1 TRBV30 - TRBJ2-3
TGTGCTAGTGGCCAAGGACAGAAACGGTCCTACGAGCAGTACTTC CASGQGQKRSYEQYF - TRBV12-5 - TRBJ2-7
TGTGCCAGCAACGTCGGCAGACTAGCCACCTATAATTCACCCCTCCACTTT CASNVGRLATYNSPLHF - TRBV5-6 - TRBJ1-6
TGTGCCAGCAGCTTTCGAGACAGGGACTACGAGCAGTACTTC CASSFRDRDYEQYF TRBD1 TRBV11-3 - TRBJ2-7
TGTGCCAGCAGTTTATTTGTAGCGACTAGCACAGATACGCAGTATTTT CASSLFVATSTDTQYF - TRBV27 - TRBJ2-3
TGTGCCAGCAGTGACTCGAGCGGGGGGAACACCGGGGAGCTGTTTTTT CASSDSSGGNTGELFF TRBD2 TRBV6-4 - TRBJ2-2
TGTGCCTGGATCCTAGCGAGGGCCGGTACGCAGTATTTT CAWILARAGTQYF - TRBV30 - TRBJ2-3
TGTGCCAGCAGCTTGACCCTTTGGACAGGGACCTACAATGAGCAGTTCTTC CASSLTLWTGTYNEQFF TRBD1 TRBV5-8 - TRBJ2-1
TGTGCCTCGGGGAAAGATCCCCCTGGAAACACCATATATTTT CASGKDPPGNTIYF - TRBV19 - TRBJ1-3
TGCAGCGTTGGGCCCGCACACCCGGGAAACACCATATATTTT CSVGPAHPGNTIYF - TRBV29-1 - TRBJ1-3
TGCGCCAGCAGCTTTTCCGGGACAGAAGCGCCTACCTTC CASSFSGTEAPTF TRBD1 TRBV5-1 - TRBJ1-2
TGTGCCAGCAGTCCCTGGACTAGCGGGGGGGCTAGCACAGATACGCAGTATTTT CASSPWTSGGASTDTQYF TRBD2 TRBV2 - TRBJ2-3
TGTGCCACAGGCAATCCGGACAGTCACTACGAGCAGTACTTC CATGNPDSHYEQYF - TRBV15 - TRBJ2-7
TGCAGTGCGGAACCCGGGACTAGTCCGGTCTTC CSAEPGTSPVF TRBD2 TRBV20-1 - TRBJ2-1
TGCGCCAGCATGGTGACGGGAAGGGATTACAATGAGCAGTTCTTC CASMVTGRDYNEQFF - TRBV5-1 - TRBJ2-1
TGTGCCAGCAGTTACTGGCTAGCGGCCTACAATGAGCAGTTCTTC CASSYWLAAYNEQFF TRBD2 TRBV6-5 - TRBJ2-1
TGTGCCAGCAGTTCTGAGGGGGAGGGTAGCGGGAATGAGATGTTTAATGAGCAGTTCTTC CASSSEGEGSGNEMFNEQFF TRBD2 TRBV28 - TRBJ2-1
TGTGCCAGCAGTGCGCTCCCCCTCTCCAACGTCCTGACTTTC CASSALPLSNVLTF - TRBV27 - TRBJ2-6
TGTGCCATCAGTGATTATAACAGTCTTTATGGCTACACCTTC CAISDYNSLYGYTF - TRBV10-3 - TRBJ1-2